One sample yielded the 17 T cell receptor beta chains listed below, sequenced in a study of cytomegalovirus exposure and HLA in healthy donors. The PCR used 60 Vbeta and 13 Jbeta primers. Assay used: immunoSEQ multiplex PCR; TCRdb lists only in-frame clones, some missing. The top ten hold over 0.5% of the sample, which has some 220,000 clones, roughly 79% seen once. Input material: PBMCs. These receptors were taken from a woman in her forties in good health and CMV-seronegative.

The chain couples TRBV27 to TRBJ2-3; TRBD2 agrees at 8 bases. Germline trimming cut 1 base from V and 5 bases from J; bases unmatched to any gene: 2. The CDR3 extends over 14 amino acids. Germline CDR1 and CDR2: MNHEY and SMNVEV (reference sequence). DNA of the CDR3: TGTGCCAGCAGTTTATGGCTAGCGGGAGATACGCAGTATTTT. This sequence encodes CASSLWLAGDTQYF.

The chain recombines TRBV29-1 with TRBJ1-1, with 7 nucleotides matching TRBD1. Per the germline V gene, CDR1 is SQVTM and CDR2 is ANQGSEA. The CDR3 is 13 amino acids. The junction had 6 bases not matched to a gene; V was cut back by 4 bases and J by 4 bases. CDR3 region: CSVVRGRFTEAFF. For the CDR3, the DNA is TGCAGCGTTGTGAGGGGGCGCTTCACTGAAGCTTTCTTT.

V usage is TRBV2 and J usage is TRBJ1-5; D gene ambiguous. CDR1 and CDR2 from the germline V gene are SNHLY and FYNNEI. The CDR3 is 14 residues long. Trimming removed 4 bases at V and 3 bases at J, with 10 bases between. The DNA for the CDR3 is TGTGCCAGCAGTGCTTCCGGGAACAATCAGCCCCAGCATTTT. This translates into CASSASGNNQPQHF.

This sequence joins TRBV19 and TRBJ2-3; unclear D gene. The CDR3 has 15 amino acids. CDR1 and CDR2 from the germline V gene are LNHDA and SQIVND (reference sequence). Between the trimmed V and J ends, which lost 3 bases and 0 bases, there was a span of 10 bases. CDR3 amino acids: CASSISRSSTDTQYF. The CDR3 DNA reads as TGTGCCAGTAGTATCTCGAGGTCGAGCACAGATACGCAGTATTTT.

The chain uses TRBV6-5 and TRBJ2-7; D is perhaps TRBD1 (6 bases). The germline CDR1 and CDR2 sequences are MNHEY and SVGAGI. The CDR3 covers 15 residues. V was shortened by 7 bases and J by 0 bases, with 16 bases between the two germline ends. In nucleotides, the CDR3 is TGTGCCAGCAACTTGGGGGCAGACAGCTCCTACGAGCAGTACTTC. It specifies CASNLGADSSYEQYF.

V and J are TRBV19 and TRBJ2-3; 10 bases agree with TRBD1. This CDR3 is built from 15 residues. Trimming removed 9 bases from V and 4 bases from J; junction bases left unmatched: 10. CDR1 LNHDA and CDR2 SQIVND come from the germline V gene (reference sequence). For the CDR3, the DNA is TGTGCCAGAAGACAGGGGGCGATGAGTGCAGATACGCAGTATTTT. Protein product: CARRQGAMSADTQYF.

The V and J genes are TRBV7-2 and TRBJ2-1, with D unresolved. The CDR3 consists of 10 residues. The V end lost 4 bases, the J end lost 10 bases, and 5 bases lay between the germline ends. In germline, CDR1 is SGHTA, CDR2 FQGNSA. In nucleotides, the CDR3 is TGTGCCAGCAGCTCGACAGAGCAGTTCTTC. Encoded protein: CASSSTEQFF.

The chain recombines TRBV2 with TRBJ2-1, with D perhaps matching TRBD1 (5 bases). V was clipped by 4 bases and J by 1 base, with 11 bases between them. The CDR3 runs 15 residues. Germline-derived CDR1 and CDR2 are SNHLY and FYNNEI. CDR3 bases: TGTGCCAGCAGTGTGCAGGGTTGGTCCTACAATGAGCAGTTCTTC. Translated, it gives CASSVQGWSYNEQFF.

This clone has only a few counts. The CDR3 coding sequence is TGTGCCAGCCGGACTGGACAGGGAGATCAGCCCCAGCATTTT. As protein: CASRTGQGDQPQHF. This chain uses TRBV28 with TRBJ1-5, with TRBD1 identical over 8 bases. V lost 8 bases to trimming and J lost 5 bases; unmatched junction nucleotides: 8. CDR1 is MDHEN, CDR2 SYDVKM, per germline. This CDR3 spans 14 amino acids. Based on the CDR3 plus reference TRBV28 and TRBJ1-5, the full variable domain is DVKVTQSSRYLVKRTGEKVFLECVQDMDHENMFWYRQDPGLGLRLIYFSYDVKMKEKGDIPEGYSVSREKKERFSLILESASTNQTSMYLCASRTGQGDQPQHFGDGTRLSIL.

This clone was picked up a small number of times. The chain couples TRBV27 to TRBJ2-2, with D perhaps matching TRBD2 (6 bases). The germline V gene has CDR1 MNHEY and CDR2 SMNVEV (reference sequence). Trimming removed 3 bases at V and 7 bases at J, with 9 bases between. There are 13 residues in the CDR3. The DNA for the CDR3 is TGTGCCAGCAGTTTTGGGGGAGGCGGGGAGCTGTTTTTT. It codes for CASSFGGGGELFF.

This sequence joins TRBV6-1 and TRBJ2-3; no definite D call. Trimming took off 7 bases at V and 2 bases at J, with 7 bases between the two ends. Germline V gene data show CDR1 as MNHNS and CDR2 as SASEGT. This CDR3 spans 12 amino acids. CDR3 bases: TGTGCCAGCAACACTATCACAGATACGCAGTATTTT. This gives the protein CASNTITDTQYF.

The table lists this clone with a count of one. This chain links TRBV6-1 with TRBJ2-1; 11 bases line up with TRBD2. V lost 6 bases, J lost 4 bases, and 2 bases stayed unmatched. The CDR3 loop spans 14 amino acids. Germline V gene lookup returns CDR1 MNHNS and CDR2 SASEGT. The CDR3 here is CASRRLAGYNEQFF. CDR3 nucleotides: TGTGCCAGCAGGAGACTAGCGGGGTACAATGAGCAGTTCTTC.

The chain combines TRBV7-2 with TRBJ1-4; weak D call: TRBD1 (6 bases). Trimming shortened V by 6 bases and J by 8 bases, and 13 bases separated the two germline ends. The CDR3 is 13 amino acids. Germline CDR1 SGHTA, CDR2 FQGNSA. CDR3 DNA sequence: TGTGCCAGCAGTCGACAGGTCGGGGAAAAACTGTTTTTT. Translation: CASSRQVGEKLFF.

J is TRBJ2-7 and V is TRBV7-3; weak D call: TRBD1 (6 bases). The CDR3 spans 15 residues. Germline V gives CDR1 SGHTA, CDR2 FQGTGA. V gave up 3 bases and J gave up 2 bases, with 14 bases separating them. The CDR3 DNA is TGTGCCAGCAGCTTCCCCTTGGGACAAACCTACGAGCAGTACTTC. Encoded protein: CASSFPLGQTYEQYF.

The rearrangement links TRBV25-1 to TRBJ1-1; D is possibly TRBD1 (5 bases). Per germline, CDR1 MGHDK and CDR2 SYGVNS. The CDR3 sequence is 17 residues long. Trimming removed 1 base from V and 2 bases from J, with 17 bases in between. The CDR3 sequence is CASSESAGGDGNTEAFF. CDR3 coding DNA: TGTGCCAGCAGTGAATCCGCCGGGGGGGACGGAAACACTGAAGCTTTCTTT.

This clone was counted a single time. J is TRBJ2-1 and V is TRBV28, with TRBD1 as a possible D gene (6 bases). CDR3 length: 15 amino acids. CDR1 and CDR2 (germline): MDHEN, SYDVKM. V gave up 4 bases and J gave up 1 base, with 11 bases separating them. CDR3 in DNA: TGTGCCAGCAGTTCAGGGGTAGGGTCCTACAATGAGCAGTTCTTC. This gives the protein CASSSGVGSYNEQFF.

The sample holds a few counts of this clone. V usage is TRBV10-2 and J usage is TRBJ1-5; D is uncertain. This CDR3 is built from 15 residues. Germline V gene sequence: CDR1 WSHSY, CDR2 SAAADI. V was shortened by 5 bases and J by 1 base, with 12 bases between the two germline ends. CDR3 sequence: CASSRAGVSNQPQHF. The CDR3 nucleotides read TGCGCCAGCAGTCGGGCCGGGGTGAGCAATCAGCCCCAGCATTTT.